This TCR beta chain was recovered during a study of blood T cell repertoires in COVID-19. Study at large: The United States, Italy and Spain were the sources of the acute and convalescent COVID-19 samples.

Sequenced by immunoSEQ multiplex PCR; TCRdb stores in-frame clones only, minus some. Here the sample spans some 21,000 clones, roughly four fifths being singletons. The germline gives CDR1 KGHSH, CDR2 LQKENI. CDR3 length: 16 amino acids. The V end was cut by 3 bases, the J end by 2 bases, with 17 bases between. The sequenced sample consisted of peripheral blood. The sequence was obtained from a human donor in a cohort sampled during active COVID-19. The V and J genes are TRBV18 and TRBJ2-7; TRBD2 is a possible D gene (8 bases). The CDR3 region has the DNA TGTGCCAGCTCACCCACGGGAGGGGACAGAGCCTACGAGCAGTACTTC. Translation: CASSPTGGDRAYEQYF.